One sample yielded the 22 T cell receptor beta chains listed below, sequenced in a study of identical twins. TCRdb fed the 5' RACE reads into MiXCR, producing one record per CDR3 protein. The sample comprises nearly 900,000 distinct CDR3 sequences, over 9% of which are singletons, and 1.5% to 2% rests with the top ten. These same data were also listed under a study on yellow fever vaccine responses in identical twins.

The sequenced sample was PBMCs. The source of these receptors is a woman between 18 and 29 years old in good health.

This chain's CDR3 is CASSPWAREDEQFF. For the CDR3, the DNA is TGTGCCAGCAGCCCCTGGGCCCGGGAGGATGAGCAGTTCTTC. V gene TRBV9 combines with J gene TRBJ2-1; 7 bases match TRBD2. The CDR3 covers 14 residues. The junction had 9 bases not matched to a gene; V was cut back by 4 bases and J by 8 bases. Germline V gene data show CDR1 as SGDLS and CDR2 as YYNGEE. Variable domain in full (rest from reference TRBV9 and TRBJ2-1): DSGVTQTPKHLITATGQRVTLRCSPRSGDLSVYWYQQSLDQGLQFLIQYYNGEERAKGNILERFSAQQFPDLHSELNLSSLELGDSALYFCASSPWAREDEQFFGPGTRLTVL.

The sample holds many counts of this clonotype. The genes are TRBV5-1 and TRBJ2-1; 8 nucleotides line up with TRBD2. This CDR3 contains 17 residues. V lost 3 bases, J lost 2 bases, and 10 bases stayed unmatched. The V gene's germline CDR1 is SGHRS and CDR2 YFSETQ. The CDR3 protein is CASSSPESGSAYNEQFF. The CDR3 DNA sequence: TGCGCCAGCAGCTCTCCGGAGAGCGGGAGCGCCTACAATGAGCAGTTCTTC.

The V and J genes are TRBV7-3 and TRBJ2-7; 8 bases line up with TRBD2. This CDR3 region has 15 residues. J lost 5 bases, V lost 5 bases, and 11 bases had no gene match. The germline V gene encodes CDR1 SGHTA and CDR2 FQGTGA. This CDR3 reads CASSLGLAPAHEQYF. The CDR3, as DNA: TGTGCCAGCAGCCTCGGACTAGCACCCGCCCACGAGCAGTACTTC.

The chain uses TRBV28 and TRBJ2-1; no definite D call. The germline CDR1 and CDR2 sequences are MDHEN and SYDVKM. V lost 6 bases to trimming and J lost 1 base, with 19 bases between them. CDR3 length: 17 amino acids. This chain's CDR3 is CASRTYTPGWSYNEQFF. CDR3 DNA: TGTGCCAGCAGAACCTATACGCCTGGGTGGTCCTACAATGAGCAGTTCTTC.

CDR3 loop: CASSYSRGHGNTIYF. The DNA for the CDR3 is TGTGCCAGCAGTTACTCGAGGGGGCATGGAAACACCATATATTTT. The chain joins TRBV6-5 to TRBJ1-3, with TRBD1 matching over 7 bases. The CDR3 is made up of 15 amino acids. CDR1 and CDR2 from the germline V gene are MNHEY and SVGAGI. The V gene end was trimmed by 0 bases and the J gene end by 3 bases; junction bases not matched to a gene: 2.

This clonotype has a handful of counts. J is TRBJ2-3 and V is TRBV5-1, with 8 bases identical to TRBD2. The germline V gene has CDR1 SGHRS and CDR2 YFSETQ. V shed 9 bases and J 2 bases; nucleotides not matched to a gene: 8. This CDR3 is built from 14 residues. CDR3 DNA: TGCGCCACCCGGACGGGGGGGACCACAGATACGCAGTATTTT. The encoded protein is CATRTGGTTDTQYF.

CDR3 in amino acids: CASSQDRGTSYTGELFF. CDR3 in DNA: TGTGCCAGCAGCCAAGATAGGGGGACTAGCTACACCGGGGAGCTGTTTTTT. V gene TRBV3-1 combines with J gene TRBJ2-2; 9 nucleotides align to TRBD2. The germline V gene has CDR1 LGHDT and CDR2 YNNKEL (reference sequence). The CDR3 totals 17 residues. V lost 0 bases and J lost 3; bases outside the gene matches: 5.

V is TRBV29-1 and J is TRBJ2-1; 7 nucleotides match TRBD2. This CDR3 is 14 amino acids long. Germline trimming cut 3 bases from V and 5 bases from J; bases unmatched to any gene: 7. CDR1 and CDR2 from the germline V gene are SQVTM and ANQGSEA. Written as DNA, the CDR3 is TGCAGCGTTGACGGCCCCGGACTAGACAATGAGCAGTTCTTC. Translating it yields CSVDGPGLDNEQFF.

This clonotype has a handful of counts. The J gene is TRBJ2-1, the V gene TRBV3-1; 9 nucleotides agree with TRBD2. J gave up 3 bases and V 1 base, and 7 bases lay outside the gene matches. Looked up from germline, CDR1 is LGHDT and CDR2 is YNNKEL (reference sequence). The CDR3 runs 17 residues. CDR3 nucleotide sequence: TGTGCCAGCAGCCAAGGTGGCTTGACTAGCGGCTACAATGAGCAGTTCTTC. Translated, it gives CASSQGGLTSGYNEQFF.

The genes are TRBV19 and TRBJ2-4, with D perhaps TRBD1 (5 bases). This CDR3 is 17 amino acids long. Trimming removed 3 bases from V and 0 bases from J, with 15 bases in between. Per germline, CDR1 LNHDA and CDR2 SQIVND (reference sequence). CDR3: CASSMGQKDVAKNIQYF. The CDR3 DNA reads TGTGCCAGTAGTATGGGGCAGAAAGACGTAGCCAAAAACATTCAGTACTTC.

In this sample, this clonotype turned up a few times. This chain joins TRBV7-6 and TRBJ1-2; possibly TRBD1 for D (5 bases). The V gene's germline CDR1 is SGHVS and CDR2 FNYEAQ. The CDR3 sequence is 14 residues long. The ends were cut back, 5 bases at V and 4 bases at J, with 14 bases in the middle. The CDR3 coding sequence is TGTGCCAGCAGCCCAGGGAGATCGGGCTATGGCTACACCTTC. Protein: CASSPGRSGYGYTF. The full variable domain, its missing parts supplied by reference TRBV7-6 and TRBJ1-2, is GAGVSQSPRYKVTKRGQDVALRCDPISGHVSLYWYRQALGQGPEFLTYFNYEAQQDKSGLPNDRFSAERPEGSISTLTIQRTEQRDSAMYRCASSPGRSGYGYTFGSGTRLTVV.

The table lists this clonotype with many counts. This chain uses TRBV29-1 with TRBJ1-1; maybe TRBD1 (5 bases). Germline V gives CDR1 SQVTM, CDR2 ANQGSEA. Trimming removed 5 bases at V and 1 base at J, with 14 bases between. The CDR3 spans 14 residues. CDR3: CSVKPGTPNTEAFF. The CDR3 DNA is TGCAGCGTTAAACCCGGGACTCCGAACACTGAAGCTTTCTTT.

This clonotype has just a few counts. The gene calls are TRBV4-1 and TRBJ2-1; 9 bases fit TRBD2. The V and J ends lost 1 base and 10 bases, in that order; junction bases with no gene match: 8. CDR3 length: 15 amino acids. The V gene's germline CDR1 is MGHRA and CDR2 YSYEKL. This CDR3 reads CASSQGGSGGWEQFF. In nucleotides, the CDR3 is TGCGCCAGCAGCCAAGGGGGTAGCGGGGGTTGGGAGCAGTTCTTC.

This clonotype appeared many times. V and J are TRBV29-1 and TRBJ2-3; a weak D match, TRBD2 (6 bases). Germline V gene sequence: CDR1 SQVTM, CDR2 ANQGSEA. This CDR3 comprises 13 residues. V was cut by 5 bases and J by 3 bases, with 12 bases left in between. CDR3 coding DNA: TGCAGCGTTTGGCGGGACGAAACAGATACGCAGTATTTT. Residues: CSVWRDETDTQYF.

This clonotype has only a few counts. This sequence joins TRBV4-1 and TRBJ2-3; D gene uncertain. Germline V gives CDR1 MGHRA, CDR2 YSYEKL. The CDR3 consists of 16 residues. Trimming pared 0 bases from V and 4 bases from J, leaving 14 bases between. CDR3 DNA: TGCGCCAGCAGCCAAGATCGACCCGGCCGGGCAGATACGCAGTATTTT. Translating it yields CASSQDRPGRADTQYF.

This clonotype has just a few counts. The rearrangement uses TRBV28 and TRBJ2-7, with 9 bases aligning to TRBD1. The CDR3 is 15 residues long. Germline values: CDR1 MDHEN, CDR2 SYDVKM. J lost 7 bases, V lost 4 bases, and 11 bases had no gene match. CDR3 coding DNA: TGTGCCAGCAGTTATTCCGCGACAGGGGGATATGAGCAGTACGTC. Amino acid sequence: CASSYSATGGYEQYV.

The chain recombines TRBV28 with TRBJ2-3; the match to TRBD2 covers 12 bases. The CDR3 consists of 17 residues. Germline V lookup: CDR1 MDHEN, CDR2 SYDVKM. After removal of 5 bases from V and 2 bases from J, the junction contained 8 bases not matched to a gene. CDR3: CASSPRLAGDPTDTQYF. CDR3 sequence (DNA): TGTGCCAGCAGTCCCCGACTAGCGGGAGACCCCACAGATACGCAGTATTTT.

CDR3 sequence: CASSLRQGGDIQYF. As DNA, the CDR3 is TGTGCCAGCAGCCTCCGACAGGGAGGGGACATTCAGTACTTC. V and J are TRBV11-2 and TRBJ2-4; D tentatively reads TRBD1 or TRBD2 (7 bases each). CDR1 is SGHAT and CDR2 is FQNNGV in the germline V gene. The CDR3 is 14 amino acids. The V and J ends lost 5 bases and 8 bases respectively, with 16 bases between them.

This clonotype has just a few counts. The J gene is TRBJ2-1, the V gene TRBV11-2, with TRBD2 identical over 8 bases. The CDR3 is 15 residues long. CDR1 is SGHAT and CDR2 is FQNNGV in the germline V gene. V gave up 1 base and J gave up 10 bases; unmatched junction bases: 9. The CDR3 is CASSLVSSGTGEQFF. CDR3 DNA sequence: TGTGCCAGCAGCTTAGTTAGTAGCGGGACCGGGGAGCAGTTCTTC.

This clonotype was seen repeatedly, ten times or more. The chain links TRBV5-1 to TRBJ2-2, with 8 bases fitting TRBD1. The germline V gene has CDR1 SGHRS and CDR2 YFSETQ. Trimming at V came to 0 bases and at J to 1 base, leaving 8 bases not matched to a gene. CDR3 length: 18 residues. The CDR3 DNA reads as TGCGCCAGCAGCTTGGCTGGACAGGGTGGCCGGAACACCGGGGAGCTGTTTTTT. This codes for CASSLAGQGGRNTGELFF.

In its sample, this clonotype was seen many times. The chain employs TRBV20-1 and TRBJ2-7; D is unclear. This CDR3 has 13 residues. Germline V gives CDR1 DFQATT, CDR2 SNEGSKA (reference sequence). Trimming stripped 3 bases from V and 1 base from J, with 10 bases between. This CDR3 reads CSARDLESYEQYV. CDR3 nucleotide sequence: TGCAGTGCTAGGGATCTAGAATCCTACGAGCAGTACGTC.

This clonotype was detected many times. The chain combines TRBV6-5 with TRBJ1-2, with D unclear. The V end was cut by 5 bases, the J end by 8 bases, with 21 bases between. The length of the CDR3 is 15 residues. Looked up from germline, CDR1 is MNHEY and CDR2 is SVGAGI. CDR3 coding DNA: TGTGCCAGCAGTCCACTCAGTGGTGGGGTTCGAGGCTACACCTTC. This encodes CASSPLSGGVRGYTF.